Below, 26 T cell receptor beta chains from the same sample are listed, as sequenced in a study of T cell repertoires in aging, cancer and after chemotherapy. Peripheral blood genomic DNA, not sorted cells or RNA, was the template. A mixed TRB-A/B primer pool amplified rearranged TRB by multiplex touch-down PCR. TCRdb reprocessed the multiplex PCR reads via MiXCR and lists one record per CDR3 protein. The sample has roughly 10,000 distinct CDR3 sequences; more than 20% are singletons. The sample comprised blood. The receptors here all came from a human donor in good health.

The gene calls are TRBV25-1 and TRBJ1-5, with D perhaps matching TRBD1 (5 bases). Germline V gene data show CDR1 as MGHDK and CDR2 as SYGVNS. V was clipped by 5 bases and J by 3 bases, with 11 bases between them. This CDR3 is built from 14 residues. The CDR3 reads CASSPGSDNQPQHF. The CDR3 bases are TGTGCCAGCAGTCCAGGGTCTGACAATCAGCCCCAGCATTTT.

Within the sample, this clonotype is medium-sized. The rearrangement joins TRBV10-3 to TRBJ2-1; weak D call: TRBD2 (6 bases). Trimming left V 10 bases short and J 6 bases short, with 10 bases between. This CDR3 is built from 11 residues. The germline CDR1 and CDR2 sequences are ENHRY and SYGVKD. In DNA form, the CDR3 reads TGTGCCACCTCTAGCGCCAATGAGCAGTTCTTC. Translation: CATSSANEQFF.

The rearrangement uses TRBV5-5 and TRBJ1-1, with D perhaps TRBD1 (5 bases). The V gene's germline CDR1 is SGHKS and CDR2 YYEKEE (reference sequence). Trimming shortened V by 0 bases and J by 11 bases, and 17 bases separated the two germline ends. This CDR3 has 14 amino acids. The CDR3, as DNA: TGTGCCAGCAGCTTGGAACTGGAAGGGGTTGGGGCTTTCTTT. Translated, it gives CASSLELEGVGAFF.

This clonotype turned up a few times. The CDR3 loop reads CASRPTGLSYNEQFF. For the CDR3, the DNA is TGTGCCAGCAGACCGACAGGCCTCTCCTACAATGAGCAGTTCTTC. This chain connects TRBV7-2 to TRBJ2-1; a possible D gene is TRBD1 (6 bases). There are 15 residues in the CDR3. V shed 6 bases and J shed 0 bases, with 12 bases lying between them. The germline CDR1 and CDR2 sequences are SGHTA and FQGNSA.

By frequency in the sample, this clonotype is medium-sized. This chain uses TRBV18 with TRBJ1-2; weak D call: TRBD1 (5 bases). V lost 3 bases, J lost 3 bases, and 17 bases lay in between. Germline V gene sequence: CDR1 KGHSH, CDR2 LQKENI. The CDR3 contains 16 residues. CDR3 coding DNA: TGTGCCAGCTCACCTTGGCAGGGCATTAAGGACTATGGCTACACCTTC. Translation gives CASSPWQGIKDYGYTF.

V usage is TRBV27 and J usage is TRBJ2-5; a weak D match, TRBD1 (6 bases). In germline, CDR1 is MNHEY, CDR2 SMNVEV (reference sequence). Trimming took off 6 bases at V and 4 bases at J, with 18 bases between the two ends. The CDR3 has 15 amino acids. The CDR3 protein is CASRPDLQGRETQYF. Written as DNA, the CDR3 is TGTGCCAGCAGGCCTGACCTACAGGGTAGAGAGACCCAGTACTTC.

This clonotype was seen only a few times. The CDR3 protein is CASSFMYAGGSYEQYF. The CDR3 DNA sequence: TGTGCCAGCAGTTTTATGTATGCGGGGGGCTCCTACGAGCAGTACTTC. V is TRBV27 and J is TRBJ2-7; 8 positions agree with TRBD2. J was trimmed by 0 bases and V by 3 bases; bases with no gene match: 7. The CDR3 is made up of 16 amino acids. The germline CDR1 and CDR2 sequences are MNHEY and SMNVEV (reference sequence).

V usage is TRBV6-2 or TRBV6-3 and J usage is TRBJ2-1; the D is unclear. Germline V lookup: CDR1 MNHEY, CDR2 SVGEGT. The ends were cut back, 4 bases at V and 2 bases at J, with 9 bases in the middle. The length of the CDR3 is 14 residues. The chain's CDR3 is CASSFQTPYNEQFF. Here the CDR3 DNA reads TGTGCCAGCAGTTTCCAAACCCCCTACAATGAGCAGTTCTTC.

The rearrangement uses TRBV28 and TRBJ2-7; TRBD2 matches 8 bases. From germline, CDR1 is MDHEN and CDR2 SYDVKM. The V and J ends lost 6 bases and 2 bases, in that order; junction bases with no gene match: 18. The CDR3 loop spans 18 amino acids. CDR3 in amino acids: CASSGGGFGAFLTYEQYF. Here the CDR3 DNA reads TGTGCCAGCAGCGGGGGGGGCTTTGGGGCCTTCCTGACCTACGAGCAGTACTTC.

V gene TRBV7-9 combines with J gene TRBJ2-1; TRBD2 matches 13 bases. The V gene end was trimmed by 5 bases and the J gene end by 5 bases; junction bases not matched to a gene: 3. This CDR3 region has 15 residues. CDR1 is SEHNR and CDR2 is FQNEAQ in the germline V gene (reference sequence). The CDR3 DNA reads TGTGCCAGCAGCCAGGGACTAGCGGGGAACAATGAGCAGTTCTTC. It yields the protein CASSQGLAGNNEQFF.

The chain couples TRBV28 to TRBJ2-1; 9 bases agree with TRBD2. CDR1 and CDR2 from the germline V gene are MDHEN and SYDVKM. With 6 bases clipped from V and 8 bases from J, the junction kept 11 bases outside the gene matches. This CDR3 comprises 15 residues. CDR3 residues: CASSTLAGGYHEQFF. CDR3 DNA: TGTGCCAGCAGCACACTAGCGGGCGGGTATCATGAGCAGTTCTTC.

This clonotype was observed a few times. The chain recombines TRBV19 with TRBJ2-1; 10 nucleotides align to TRBD1. CDR3 size: 16 residues. V trimming: 3 bases; J trimming: 6 bases; junction bases outside the gene matches: 8. Germline-derived CDR1 and CDR2 are LNHDA and SQIVND (reference sequence). As DNA, the CDR3 is TGTGCCAGTAGTATTGGGAGGACAGGGGGGCTCAATGAGCAGTTCTTC. It specifies CASSIGRTGGLNEQFF. Combining the CDR3 with reference TRBV19 and TRBJ2-1 gives the whole variable domain DGGITQSPKYLFRKEGQNVTLSCEQNLNHDAMYWYRQDPGQGLRLIYYSQIVNDFQKGDIAEGYSVSREKKESFPLTVTSAQKNPTAFYLCASSIGRTGGLNEQFFGPGTRLTVL.

This clonotype is deemed medium-sized. The chain recombines TRBV6-2 or TRBV6-3 with TRBJ1-6; D ambiguous. From germline, CDR1 is MNHEY and CDR2 SVGEGT. Trimming pared 0 bases from V and 7 bases from J, leaving 4 bases between. The CDR3 has 13 residues. In DNA form, the CDR3 reads TGTGCCAGCAGTTACTCGATGAATTCACCCCTCCACTTT. This sequence encodes CASSYSMNSPLHF.

The chain recombines TRBV20-1 with TRBJ2-7; 7 bases map to TRBD1. The CDR3 runs 16 residues. From germline, CDR1 is DFQATT and CDR2 SNEGSKA (reference sequence). Losses at the gene ends were 0 bases for V and 2 bases for J; bases not matched to a gene: 10. CDR3 coding DNA: TGCAGTGCTAGAGATTTACAGGGGTCTGTAACCTACGAGCAGTACTTC. This translates into CSARDLQGSVTYEQYF.

This clonotype was counted a few times. The V call is TRBV30, the J call TRBJ1-3; possibly TRBD1 for D (5 bases). Trimming took 6 bases from V and 7 from J, leaving 16 bases between them. The CDR3 is 13 amino acids. Germline V gene sequence: CDR1 GTSNPN, CDR2 SVGIG (reference sequence). For the CDR3, the DNA is TGTGCCTGCTGGGGAGAAAAGGGGAACACCATATATTTT. Translated: CACWGEKGNTIYF.

By share of the sample, this clonotype is medium-sized. The rearrangement links TRBV12-3 or TRBV12-4 to TRBJ2-3; D is tentatively TRBD1 or TRBD2 (5 bases each). This CDR3 has 15 residues. V was trimmed by 1 base and J by 2 bases, leaving 10 bases between them. CDR3 sequence reads: CASSLVGATTDTQYF. CDR3 in DNA: TGTGCCAGCAGTTTAGTCGGGGCGACCACAGATACGCAGTATTTT.

The CDR3 is CASSALRQGAMETQYF. The CDR3 coding sequence is TGTGCCAGCAGCGCCTTACGCCAGGGGGCGATGGAGACCCAGTACTTC. The rearrangement joins TRBV5-5 to TRBJ2-5; TRBD1 matches at 8 bases. Trimming removed 4 bases from V and 5 bases from J; junction bases left unmatched: 13. CDR3 length: 16 residues. In germline, CDR1 is SGHKS, CDR2 YYEKEE (reference sequence).

This clonotype is classed as medium-sized. This chain uses TRBV19 with TRBJ2-1; possibly TRBD2 for D (6 bases). V lost 8 bases and J 0 bases, leaving 8 bases between the germline ends. The CDR3 sequence is 13 residues long. The germline gives CDR1 LNHDA, CDR2 SQIVND (reference sequence). CDR3 bases: TGTGCCAGTCGGGGGAGCTCCTACAATGAGCAGTTCTTC. Its translation: CASRGSSYNEQFF.

Relative to its sample, this clonotype is medium-sized. The chain employs TRBV5-6 and TRBJ1-3, with D possibly TRBD1 on 5 matching bases. CDR3 length: 14 residues. Trimming shortened V by 2 bases and J by 2 bases, and 8 bases separated the two germline ends. Germline-derived CDR1 and CDR2 are SGHDT and YYEEEE. The CDR3 is CASSLGVTGNTIYF. The CDR3 bases are TGTGCCAGCAGCTTAGGGGTTACTGGAAACACCATATATTTT.

J is TRBJ2-7 and V is TRBV28, with TRBD2 as a possible D gene (5 bases). The CDR3 covers 12 residues. Trimming took off 7 bases at V and 1 base at J, with 8 bases between the two ends. The germline V gene encodes CDR1 MDHEN and CDR2 SYDVKM. For the CDR3, the DNA is TGTGCCAGCAAAAGGACTTCCTACGAGCAGTACTTC. Amino acid sequence: CASKRTSYEQYF.

This clonotype ranks as medium-sized. V usage is TRBV11-1 and J usage is TRBJ2-5, with D unclear. The germline V gene encodes CDR1 SGHAT and CDR2 FQDESV (reference sequence). This CDR3 has 13 residues. V was shortened by 5 bases and J by 3 bases, with 10 bases between the two germline ends. The CDR3 DNA is TGTGCCAGCAGCCGTGGACGGGAAGAGACCCAGTACTTC. Amino acid sequence: CASSRGREETQYF.

This sequence joins TRBV30 and TRBJ2-5, with D possibly called TRBD1 or TRBD2 (5 bases each). Germline V gene sequence: CDR1 GTSNPN, CDR2 SVGIG (reference sequence). CDR3 length: 13 amino acids. The V gene lost 4 bases and the J gene lost 1 base, with 10 bases spanning the gap. This CDR3 reads CAWMGRPQETQYF. CDR3 sequence (DNA): TGTGCCTGGATGGGACGGCCCCAAGAGACCCAGTACTTC.

This clonotype was counted a few times. The V and J genes are TRBV12-5 and TRBJ2-1; 7 bases map to TRBD1. Germline V gene sequence: CDR1 LGHNT, CDR2 FRNRAP. V lost 7 bases and J lost 4; bases outside the gene matches: 10. The CDR3 runs 15 residues. The CDR3 loop is CASALSGTVYNEQFF. As DNA, the CDR3 is TGTGCTAGTGCCCTATCCGGGACAGTATACAATGAGCAGTTCTTC. The whole variable domain, filled in from reference TRBV12-5 and TRBJ2-1, reads DARVTQTPRHKVTEMGQEVTMRCQPILGHNTVFWYRQTMMQGLELLAYFRNRAPLDDSGMPKDRFSAEMPDATLATLKIQPSEPRDSAVYFCASALSGTVYNEQFFGPGTRLTVL.

This clonotype is medium-sized within its sample. The V call is TRBV6-1, the J call TRBJ2-6; weak D call: TRBD2 (5 bases). CDR1 and CDR2 from the germline V gene are MNHNS and SASEGT. V lost 6 bases and J lost 0, with 6 bases in between. The length of the CDR3 is 14 residues. The chain's CDR3 is CASRGSSGANVLTF. CDR3 coding DNA: TGTGCCAGCAGGGGGAGCTCTGGGGCCAACGTCCTGACTTTC.

This clonotype is deemed medium-sized (0.01 to 0.1%). The V call is TRBV7-3, the J call TRBJ2-5, with 9 bases lining up with TRBD2. This CDR3 comprises 14 residues. V gave up 5 bases and J gave up 5 bases; unmatched junction bases: 6. Per the germline V gene, CDR1 is SGHTA and CDR2 is FQGTGA. The CDR3 spells CASSPGTSRETQYF. The CDR3 coding sequence is TGTGCCAGCAGCCCCGGGACTAGCCGGGAGACCCAGTACTTC. Filled out from reference TRBV7-3 and TRBJ2-5, the complete variable domain reads GAGVSQTPSNKVTEKGKYVELRCDPISGHTALYWYRQSLGQGPEFLIYFQGTGAADDSGLPNDRFFAVRPEGSVSTLKIQRTERGDSAVYLCASSPGTSRETQYFGPGTRLLVL.

The chain has TRBV25-1 and TRBJ1-1; 8 bases agree with TRBD1. The CDR3 is 14 residues long. Trimming removed 7 bases from V and 4 bases from J; junction bases left unmatched: 8. The germline V gene has CDR1 MGHDK and CDR2 SYGVNS. CDR3 bases: TGTGCCAGCACGGGACAGGCCGGTGGCACTGAAGCTTTCTTT. It translates to CASTGQAGGTEAFF.